A single sample is the source of the 14 T cell receptor beta chains below, sequenced in a study of blood T cell repertoires in COVID-19. Generated by immunoSEQ multiplex PCR, the TCRdb table keeps only in-frame clones and is missing some. The sample carries 200,000 to 250,000 clones, approximately 83% recorded once. Sequencing was done on a sample of PBMCs or T cells enriched from blood (not recorded which). The source is a woman between 45 and 60 years old who had been exposed to COVID-19.

V usage is TRBV11-2 and J usage is TRBJ2-7, with D perhaps matching TRBD2 (5 bases). Trimming stripped 1 base from V and 4 bases from J, with 8 bases between. The CDR3 has 13 amino acids. The germline V gene encodes CDR1 SGHAT and CDR2 FQNNGV. CDR3 sequence (DNA): TGTGCCAGCAGCTTAGGAGGGTCGTACGAGCAGTACTTC. Its translation: CASSLGGSYEQYF.

The chain joins TRBV14 to TRBJ2-3; perhaps TRBD2 as D (5 bases). The germline CDR1 and CDR2 sequences are SGHDN and FVKESK. The ends were cut back, 0 bases at V and 9 bases at J, with 19 bases in the middle. This CDR3 region has 16 residues. The CDR3 protein is CASSQDGRADLSTQYF. CDR3 nucleotide sequence: TGTGCCAGCAGCCAAGATGGTCGGGCGGACTTGTCCACGCAGTATTTT.

This chain connects TRBV14 to TRBJ2-3; D perhaps matches TRBD1 (5 bases). The V end was cut by 3 bases, the J end by 4 bases, with 14 bases between. The CDR3 runs 15 residues. Germline V gene lookup returns CDR1 SGHDN and CDR2 FVKESK. In DNA form, the CDR3 reads TGTGCCAGCAGCCAGGGGCACGCCGGGCCAGATACGCAGTATTTT. It is translated as CASSQGHAGPDTQYF.

The rearrangement uses TRBV5-1 and TRBJ2-2, with D possibly being TRBD2 (5 bases). CDR1 SGHRS and CDR2 YFSETQ come from the germline V gene. The CDR3 totals 16 residues. V lost 0 bases, J lost 2 bases, and 11 bases lay in between. DNA for the CDR3: TGCGCCAGCAGCTTGGACCCGGGGTCCAACACCGGGGAGCTGTTTTTT. Its protein product is CASSLDPGSNTGELFF.

V is TRBV7-8 and J is TRBJ2-5, with D tentatively TRBD1 (7 bases). CDR1 and CDR2 from the germline V gene are SGHVS and FQNEAQ. The CDR3 contains 16 residues. The V end was cut by 2 bases, the J end by 0 bases, with 13 bases between. CDR3 bases: TGTGCCAGCAGCTTAAAGGTCAGGGGGGACCAAGAGACCCAGTACTTC. Its protein product is CASSLKVRGDQETQYF. Full variable domain (outside the CDR3, taken from reference TRBV7-8 and TRBJ2-5): GAGVSQSPRYKVAKRGQDVALRCDPISGHVSLFWYQQALGQGPEFLTYFQNEAQLDKSGLPSDRFFAERPEGSVSTLKIQRTQQEDSAVYLCASSLKVRGDQETQYFGPGTRLLVL.

The V call is TRBV5-6, the J call TRBJ2-7, with 7 bases that match TRBD2. The CDR3 is made up of 18 amino acids. CDR1 and CDR2 from the germline V gene are SGHDT and YYEEEE. V gave up 1 base and J gave up 2 bases; unmatched junction bases: 15. CDR3 nucleotides: TGTGCCAGCAGCTTGAGGATCCTGTCGGCGGGAGCCCCCTACGAGCAGTACTTC. Protein: CASSLRILSAGAPYEQYF.

V is TRBV14 and J is TRBJ1-4, with 7 positions matching TRBD1. The J segment lost 4 bases and the V segment lost 1 base, leaving 3 bases of the junction unmatched. The CDR3 contains 15 residues. Germline lookup yields CDR1 SGHDN and CDR2 FVKESK. CDR3 coding DNA: TGTGCCAGCAGCCAAGGGGACAGAGATAATGAAAAACTGTTTTTT. Amino acid sequence: CASSQGDRDNEKLFF.

The chain has TRBV3-1 (or the pseudogene TRBV3-2) and TRBJ1-6; 9 bases map to TRBD1. CDR1 is LGHDT, CDR2 YNNKEL, per germline (reference sequence). The CDR3 has 15 residues. V was pared by 5 bases and J by 10 bases, with 9 bases of the junction left unmatched. CDR3 sequence: CASSLGQGLRSPLHF. CDR3 sequence (DNA): TGTGCCAGCAGCTTGGGACAGGGATTAAGATCACCCCTCCACTTT.

J is TRBJ2-1 and V is TRBV3-1 (or the pseudogene TRBV3-2); TRBD2 agrees at 13 bases. CDR3 length equals 15 residues. Losses at the gene ends were 1 base for V and 9 bases for J; bases not matched to a gene: 3. Germline CDR1 reads LGHDT; CDR2 reads YNNKEL (reference sequence). The CDR3 bases are TGTGCCAGCAGCCAAGGACTAGCGGGGGGTACTGAGCAGTTCTTC. It yields the protein CASSQGLAGGTEQFF.

This clone has a single count. This rearrangement joins TRBV30 to TRBJ1-2, with D uncertain. The CDR3 extends over 14 amino acids. Germline lookup yields CDR1 GTSNPN and CDR2 SVGIG (reference sequence). V gave up 3 bases and J gave up 3 bases, with 14 bases separating them. CDR3 sequence (DNA): TGTGCCTGGAGCCGCGGGGTTTCCTACTATGGCTACACCTTC. Translation: CAWSRGVSYYGYTF.

This chain connects TRBV3-1 (or the pseudogene TRBV3-2) to TRBJ2-3; 8 bases align to TRBD2. CDR1 LGHDT and CDR2 YNNKEL come from the germline V gene (reference sequence). This CDR3 is built from 17 residues. V was pared by 3 bases and J by 4 bases, with 12 bases of the junction left unmatched. The CDR3 DNA reads as TGTGCCAGCAGCCACCAAATTAGCGGGGTCAGTCCAGATACGCAGTATTTT. Amino acid sequence: CASSHQISGVSPDTQYF.

This rearrangement joins TRBV10-2 to TRBJ1-1; D gene ambiguous. Germline V gene lookup returns CDR1 WSHSY and CDR2 SAAADI. Trimming removed 0 bases at V and 1 base at J, with 12 bases between. The CDR3 runs to 16 residues. This chain's CDR3 is CASSESAGYRNTEAFF. The CDR3 coding sequence is TGCGCCAGCAGTGAGTCTGCGGGGTATCGGAACACTGAAGCTTTCTTT.

This clone appeared a single time. The gene calls are TRBV7-8 and TRBJ1-2; 8 bases line up with TRBD1. The CDR3 totals 15 residues. CDR1 and CDR2 from the germline V gene are SGHVS and FQNEAQ. Trimming cost V 5 bases and J 3 bases; bases outside gene matches: 8. CDR3 region: CASSATGVPDYGYTF. The CDR3 coding sequence is TGTGCCAGCAGCGCGACAGGGGTACCAGACTATGGCTACACCTTC.

This sequence joins TRBV6-5 and TRBJ1-2; a possible D gene is TRBD1 (6 bases). CDR3 length: 12 amino acids. Germline CDR1 is MNHEY and CDR2 is SVGAGI. Trimming stripped 8 bases from V and 4 bases from J, with 11 bases between. The CDR3 nucleotides read TGTGCCAGCGGGGGACAATTCTATGGCTACACCTTC. Encoded protein: CASGGQFYGYTF.